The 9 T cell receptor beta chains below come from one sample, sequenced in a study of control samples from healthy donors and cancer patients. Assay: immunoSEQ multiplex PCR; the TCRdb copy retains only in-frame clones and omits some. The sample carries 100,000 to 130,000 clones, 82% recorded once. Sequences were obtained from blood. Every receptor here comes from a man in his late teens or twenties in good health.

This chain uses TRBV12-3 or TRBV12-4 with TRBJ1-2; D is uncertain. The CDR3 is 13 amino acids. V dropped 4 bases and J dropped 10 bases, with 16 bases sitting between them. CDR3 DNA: TGTGCCAGCAGTTCCTGGAAGGTGGAAGCCTACACCTTC. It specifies CASSSWKVEAYTF.

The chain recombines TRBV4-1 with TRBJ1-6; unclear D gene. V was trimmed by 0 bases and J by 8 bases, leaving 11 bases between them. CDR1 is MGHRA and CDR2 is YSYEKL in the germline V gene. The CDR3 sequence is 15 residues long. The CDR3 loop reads CASSQDELRYSPLHF. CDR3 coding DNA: TGCGCCAGCAGCCAAGATGAACTTCGCTATTCACCCCTCCACTTT.

CDR3 sequence reads: CASSLSVSGVNNEQFF. The CDR3, as DNA: TGTGCCAGCAGCTTATCCGTAAGCGGGGTTAACAATGAGCAGTTCTTC. V and J are TRBV7-9 and TRBJ2-1; 7 nucleotides align to TRBD2. The CDR3 covers 16 residues. Trimming cost V 2 bases and J 5 bases; bases outside gene matches: 9. Germline V CDR1 and CDR2: SEHNR, FQNEAQ (reference sequence). Based on the CDR3 plus reference TRBV7-9 and TRBJ2-1, the full variable domain is DTGVSQNPRHKITKRGQNVTFRCDPISEHNRLYWYRQTLGQGPEFLTYFQNEAQLEKSRLLSDRFSAERPKGSFSTLEIQRTEQGDSAMYLCASSLSVSGVNNEQFFGPGTRLTVL.

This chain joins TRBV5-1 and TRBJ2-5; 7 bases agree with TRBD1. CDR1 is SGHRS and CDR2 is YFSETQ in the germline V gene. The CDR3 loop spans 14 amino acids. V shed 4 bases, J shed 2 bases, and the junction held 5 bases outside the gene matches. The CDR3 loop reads CASSLGQQQETQYF. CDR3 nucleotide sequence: TGCGCCAGCAGCCTGGGACAGCAGCAAGAGACCCAGTACTTC.

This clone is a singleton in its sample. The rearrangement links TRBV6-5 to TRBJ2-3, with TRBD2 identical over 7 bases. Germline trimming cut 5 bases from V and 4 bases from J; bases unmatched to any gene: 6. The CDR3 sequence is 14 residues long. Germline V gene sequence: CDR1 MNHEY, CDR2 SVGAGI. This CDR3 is CASSRGLEADTQYF. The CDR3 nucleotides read TGTGCCAGCAGTCGTGGACTAGAGGCAGATACGCAGTATTTT.

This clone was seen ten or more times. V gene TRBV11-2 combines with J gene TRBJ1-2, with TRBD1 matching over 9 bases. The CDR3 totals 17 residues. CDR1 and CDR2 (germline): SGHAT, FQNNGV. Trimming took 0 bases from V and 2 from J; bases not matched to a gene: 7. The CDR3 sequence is CASSLDRGQGGNYGYTF. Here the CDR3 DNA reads TGTGCCAGCAGCTTAGATCGGGGACAGGGAGGGAACTATGGCTACACCTTC. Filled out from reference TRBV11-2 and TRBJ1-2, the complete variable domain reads EAGVAQSPRYKIIEKRQSVAFWCNPISGHATLYWYQQILGQGPKLLIQFQNNGVVDDSQLPKDRFSAERLKGVDSTLKIQPAKLEDSAVYLCASSLDRGQGGNYGYTFGSGTRLTVV.

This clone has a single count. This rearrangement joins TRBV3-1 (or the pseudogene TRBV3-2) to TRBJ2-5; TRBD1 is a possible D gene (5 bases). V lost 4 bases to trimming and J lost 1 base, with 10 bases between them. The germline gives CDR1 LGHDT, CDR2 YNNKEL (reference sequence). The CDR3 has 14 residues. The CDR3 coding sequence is TGTGCCAGCAGCCTCCAGACAGTCCAAGAGACCCAGTACTTC. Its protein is CASSLQTVQETQYF.

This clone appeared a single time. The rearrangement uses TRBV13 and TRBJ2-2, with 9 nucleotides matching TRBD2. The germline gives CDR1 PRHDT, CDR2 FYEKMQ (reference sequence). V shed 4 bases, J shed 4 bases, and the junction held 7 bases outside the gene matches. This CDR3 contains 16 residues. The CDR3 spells CASSSLAGELTGELFF. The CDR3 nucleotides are TGTGCCAGCAGCTCGTTAGCGGGGGAACTCACCGGGGAGCTGTTTTTT.

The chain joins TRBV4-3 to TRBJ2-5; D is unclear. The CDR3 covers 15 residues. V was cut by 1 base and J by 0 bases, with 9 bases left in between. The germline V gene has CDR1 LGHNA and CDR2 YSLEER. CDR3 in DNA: TGCGCCAGCAGCCAAGTTGCAGGCAACCAAGAGACCCAGTACTTC. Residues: CASSQVAGNQETQYF.